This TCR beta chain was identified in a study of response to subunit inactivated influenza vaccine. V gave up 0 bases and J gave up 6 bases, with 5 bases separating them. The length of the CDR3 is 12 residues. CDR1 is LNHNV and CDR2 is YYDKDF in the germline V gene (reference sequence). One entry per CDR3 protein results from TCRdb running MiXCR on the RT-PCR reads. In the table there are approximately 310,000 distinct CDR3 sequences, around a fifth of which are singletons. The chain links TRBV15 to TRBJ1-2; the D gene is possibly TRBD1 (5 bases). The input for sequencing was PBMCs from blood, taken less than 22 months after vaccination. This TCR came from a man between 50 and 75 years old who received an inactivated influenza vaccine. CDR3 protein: CATSRETDGYTF. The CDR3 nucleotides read TGTGCCACCAGCAGAGAGACAGATGGCTACACCTTC. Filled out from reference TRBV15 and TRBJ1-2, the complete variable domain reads DAMVIQNPRYQVTQFGKPVTLSCSQTLNHNVMYWYQQKSSQAPKLLFHYYDKDFNNEADTPDNFQSRRPNTSFCFLDIRSPGLGDTAMYLCATSRETDGYTFGSGTRLTVV.